Presented here are 13 T cell receptor beta chains from one specimen sequenced in a study of blood T cell repertoires in COVID-19. The data were produced by immunoSEQ multiplex PCR, yet TCRdb's version contains in-frame clones alone and is incomplete. The sample yields 40,000 or so clones, about four fifths seen once. Source material: peripheral blood. Receptors were obtained from a man between 70 and 80 years old with acute or convalescent COVID-19.

In its sample, this clone was seen once. V usage is TRBV2 and J usage is TRBJ2-2, with D unresolved. Trimming pared 0 bases from V and 4 bases from J, leaving 6 bases between. CDR3 size: 14 residues. Germline V gene sequence: CDR1 SNHLY, CDR2 FYNNEI. The CDR3 sequence is CASSEAGLTGELFF. The CDR3 coding sequence is TGTGCCAGCAGTGAAGCGGGCCTCACCGGGGAGCTGTTTTTT.

V gene TRBV27 combines with J gene TRBJ2-1; 8 nucleotides match TRBD2. V lost 2 bases and J lost 2; bases outside the gene matches: 5. The CDR3 is 16 amino acids. Germline V lookup: CDR1 MNHEY, CDR2 SMNVEV (reference sequence). CDR3 loop: CASSLVGSGTYNEQFF. The DNA for the CDR3 is TGTGCCAGCAGTTTAGTTGGTAGCGGGACCTACAATGAGCAGTTCTTC.

V is TRBV27 and J is TRBJ1-1; maybe TRBD1 (5 bases). Germline V gene lookup returns CDR1 MNHEY and CDR2 SMNVEV (reference sequence). V was trimmed by 1 base and J by 1 base, leaving 7 bases between them. The CDR3 has 14 residues. The CDR3 spells CASSLLGGNTEAFF. In DNA form, the CDR3 reads TGTGCCAGCAGTTTATTGGGGGGGAACACTGAAGCTTTCTTT.

This clone appeared a few times. V is TRBV3-1 (or the pseudogene TRBV3-2) and J is TRBJ2-3; the match to TRBD1 covers 7 bases. V lost 0 bases to trimming and J lost 1 base; unmatched junction nucleotides: 7. The CDR3 loop spans 17 amino acids. Germline CDR1 is LGHDT and CDR2 is YNNKEL (reference sequence). The CDR3 nucleotides are TGTGCCAGCAGCCAAGATCAGGGGGTGGCAGGCACAGATACGCAGTATTTT. Amino acid sequence: CASSQDQGVAGTDTQYF.

V usage is TRBV5-5 and J usage is TRBJ1-6, with a tentative D call TRBD1 (5 bases). V shed 2 bases and J shed 11 bases, with 8 bases lying between them. There are 12 residues in the CDR3. CDR1 and CDR2 (germline): SGHKS, YYEKEE (reference sequence). CDR3 sequence reads: CASSFRQTPLHF. The CDR3 region has the DNA TGTGCCAGCAGCTTCAGACAGACACCCCTCCACTTT.

V usage is TRBV18 and J usage is TRBJ2-4, with 12 bases lining up with TRBD2. This CDR3 is 16 amino acids long. The germline CDR1 and CDR2 sequences are KGHSH and LQKENI. Losses at the gene ends were 3 bases for V and 8 bases for J; bases not matched to a gene: 8. CDR3 sequence: CASSPRLAGVGDIQYF. DNA for the CDR3: TGTGCCAGCTCACCGCGACTAGCGGGGGTGGGGGACATTCAGTACTTC.

The chain uses TRBV10-1 and TRBJ2-7; 10 bases line up with TRBD2. With V trimmed by 7 bases and J by 5 bases, 14 bases remained unmatched. This CDR3 region has 16 residues. CDR1 is WNHNN and CDR2 is SYGVQD in the germline V gene (reference sequence). CDR3 sequence reads: CASMGSSGRVRNEQYF. The CDR3 DNA follows: TGCGCCAGCATGGGATCTAGCGGGAGAGTGAGGAACGAGCAGTACTTC.

A single count supports this clone. The V and J genes are TRBV28 and TRBJ1-1; D perhaps matches TRBD1 (5 bases). Germline assignment: CDR1 MDHEN and CDR2 SYDVKM. Trimming shortened V by 6 bases and J by 7 bases, and 12 bases separated the two germline ends. The CDR3 is 12 residues long. In nucleotides, the CDR3 is TGTGCCAGCAGCCTCGACAGATATGAAGCTTTCTTT. Translation gives CASSLDRYEAFF.

The rearrangement uses TRBV5-1 and TRBJ2-1; D may be TRBD2 (5 bases). From germline, CDR1 is SGHRS and CDR2 YFSETQ. The V end was cut by 4 bases, the J end by 8 bases, with 10 bases between. There are 12 residues in the CDR3. CDR3: CASSVGLYEQFF. CDR3 DNA: TGCGCCAGCAGCGTCGGACTCTATGAGCAGTTCTTC. Full variable domain (outside the CDR3, taken from reference TRBV5-1 and TRBJ2-1): KAGVTQTPRYLIKTRGQQVTLSCSPISGHRSVSWYQQTPGQGLQFLFEYFSETQRNKGNFPGRFSGRQFSNSRSEMNVSTLELGDSALYLCASSVGLYEQFFGPGTRLTVL.

The V call is TRBV6-5, the J call TRBJ1-1; 11 nucleotides match TRBD1. From germline, CDR1 is MNHEY and CDR2 SVGAGI. The CDR3 spans 15 residues. Trimming removed 4 bases from V and 5 bases from J; junction bases left unmatched: 6. The CDR3 spells CASSSRGQGGTEAFF. CDR3 nucleotide sequence: TGTGCCAGCAGTTCCAGGGGACAGGGGGGTACTGAAGCTTTCTTT.

The CDR3, as DNA: TGTGCCAGCAGCTTAGGGTTGACATCTCATACGCAGTATTTT. It encodes CASSLGLTSHTQYF. The V and J genes are TRBV7-2 and TRBJ2-3, with no clear D. With 1 base removed from V and 7 bases from J, the gap between germline ends came to 12 bases. This CDR3 is 14 amino acids long. The V gene's germline CDR1 is SGHTA and CDR2 FQGNSA.

V usage is TRBV5-1 and J usage is TRBJ2-1; 7 bases align to TRBD2. The CDR3 has 15 residues. Germline values: CDR1 SGHRS, CDR2 YFSETQ. Germline trimming cut 1 base from V and 4 bases from J; bases unmatched to any gene: 5. The CDR3 reads CASSLTGGGYNEQFF. In DNA form, the CDR3 reads TGCGCCAGCAGCTTGACGGGGGGTGGATACAATGAGCAGTTCTTC. The full variable domain, its missing parts supplied by reference TRBV5-1 and TRBJ2-1, is KAGVTQTPRYLIKTRGQQVTLSCSPISGHRSVSWYQQTPGQGLQFLFEYFSETQRNKGNFPGRFSGRQFSNSRSEMNVSTLELGDSALYLCASSLTGGGYNEQFFGPGTRLTVL.

The table lists this clone with a few counts. CDR3 in DNA: TGTGCCATCAGTGCGGGACAGCAACTTAGCAATCAGCCCCAGCATTTT. It specifies CAISAGQQLSNQPQHF. The V gene is TRBV10-3, the J gene TRBJ1-5; 7 bases are shared with TRBD1. The CDR3 length is 16 residues. J lost 0 bases, V lost 4 bases, and 6 bases had no gene match. Germline V gene lookup returns CDR1 ENHRY and CDR2 SYGVKD.